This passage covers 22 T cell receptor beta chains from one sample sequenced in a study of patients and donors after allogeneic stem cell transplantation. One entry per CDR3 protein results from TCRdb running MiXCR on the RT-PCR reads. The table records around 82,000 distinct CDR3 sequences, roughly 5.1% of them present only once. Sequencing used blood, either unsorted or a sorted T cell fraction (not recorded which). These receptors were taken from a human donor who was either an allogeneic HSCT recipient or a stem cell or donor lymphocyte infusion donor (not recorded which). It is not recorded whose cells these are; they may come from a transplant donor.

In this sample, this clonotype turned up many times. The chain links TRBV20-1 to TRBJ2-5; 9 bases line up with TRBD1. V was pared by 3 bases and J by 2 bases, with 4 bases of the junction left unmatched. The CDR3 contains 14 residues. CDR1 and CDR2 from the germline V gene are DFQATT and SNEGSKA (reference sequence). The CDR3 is CSASGGQGQETQYF. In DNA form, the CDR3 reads TGCAGTGCTAGCGGCGGACAGGGGCAAGAGACCCAGTACTTC.

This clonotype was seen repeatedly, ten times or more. The CDR3 bases are TGTGCCAGCAGCCCCCCTGCCGGGACAGGGGCCTACAATGAGCAGTTCTTC. Its translation: CASSPPAGTGAYNEQFF. The chain couples TRBV7-2 to TRBJ2-1; TRBD1 matches 10 bases. This CDR3 has 17 residues. J was trimmed by 2 bases and V by 5 bases; bases with no gene match: 9. Looked up from germline, CDR1 is SGHTA and CDR2 is FQGNSA.

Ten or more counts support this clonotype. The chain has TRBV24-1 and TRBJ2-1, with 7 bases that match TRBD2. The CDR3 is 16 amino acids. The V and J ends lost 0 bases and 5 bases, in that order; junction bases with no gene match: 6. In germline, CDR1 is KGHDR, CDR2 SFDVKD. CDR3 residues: CATSDLGLAGDNEQFF. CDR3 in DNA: TGTGCCACCAGTGATTTGGGGCTCGCGGGGGACAATGAGCAGTTCTTC.

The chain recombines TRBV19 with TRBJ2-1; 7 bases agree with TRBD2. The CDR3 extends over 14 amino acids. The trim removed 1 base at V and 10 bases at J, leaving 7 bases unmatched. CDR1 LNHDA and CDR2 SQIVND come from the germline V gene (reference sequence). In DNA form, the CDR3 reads TGTGCCAGTAGTATAGCTCTTCGGACTAGAGAGCAGTTCTTC. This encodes CASSIALRTREQFF. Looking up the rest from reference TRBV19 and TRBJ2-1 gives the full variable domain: DGGITQSPKYLFRKEGQNVTLSCEQNLNHDAMYWYRQDPGQGLRLIYYSQIVNDFQKGDIAEGYSVSREKKESFPLTVTSAQKNPTAFYLCASSIALRTREQFFGPGTRLTVL.

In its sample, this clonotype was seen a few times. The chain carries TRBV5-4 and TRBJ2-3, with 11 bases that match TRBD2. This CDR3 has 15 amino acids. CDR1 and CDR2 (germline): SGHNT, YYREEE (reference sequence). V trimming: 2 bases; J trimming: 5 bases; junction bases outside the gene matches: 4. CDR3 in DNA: TGTGCCAGCAGCTTTAGCGGGGGGGCTTTAGATACGCAGTATTTT. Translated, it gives CASSFSGGALDTQYF.

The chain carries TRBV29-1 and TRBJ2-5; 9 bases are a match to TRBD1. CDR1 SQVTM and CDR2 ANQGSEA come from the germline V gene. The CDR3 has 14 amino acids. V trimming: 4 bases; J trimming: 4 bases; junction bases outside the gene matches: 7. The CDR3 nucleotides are TGCAGCGTTGGGGGAGGGACAGGGAGAGAGACCCAGTACTTC. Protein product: CSVGGGTGRETQYF. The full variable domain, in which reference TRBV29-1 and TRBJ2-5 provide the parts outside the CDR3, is SAVISQKPSRDICQRGTSLTIQCQVDSQVTMMFWYRQQPGQSLTLIATANQGSEATYESGFVIDKFPISRPNLTFSTLTVSNMSPEDSSIYLCSVGGGTGRETQYFGPGTRLLVL.

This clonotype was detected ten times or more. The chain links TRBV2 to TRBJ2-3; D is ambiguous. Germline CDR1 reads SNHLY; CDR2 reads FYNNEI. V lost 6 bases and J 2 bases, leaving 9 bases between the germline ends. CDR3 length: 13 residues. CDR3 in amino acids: CASSREITDTQYF. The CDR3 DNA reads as TGTGCCAGCAGCCGCGAGATCACAGATACGCAGTATTTT.

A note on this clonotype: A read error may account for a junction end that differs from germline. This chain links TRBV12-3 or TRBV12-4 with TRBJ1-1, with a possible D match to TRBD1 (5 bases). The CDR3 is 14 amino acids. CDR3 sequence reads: CASTLTAGGTEAFF. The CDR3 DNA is TGTGCCAGCACTTTAACTGCGGGGGGCACTGAAGCTTTCTTT.

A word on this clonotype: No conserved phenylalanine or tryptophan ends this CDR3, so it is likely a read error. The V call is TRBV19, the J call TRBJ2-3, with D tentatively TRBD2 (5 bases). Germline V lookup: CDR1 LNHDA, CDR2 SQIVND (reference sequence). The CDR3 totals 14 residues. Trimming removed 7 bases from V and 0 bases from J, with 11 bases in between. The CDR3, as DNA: TGTGCCAGTAACTGGCGGGTCAGCACAGATACGCAGTATTTA. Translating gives CASNWRVSTDTQYL.

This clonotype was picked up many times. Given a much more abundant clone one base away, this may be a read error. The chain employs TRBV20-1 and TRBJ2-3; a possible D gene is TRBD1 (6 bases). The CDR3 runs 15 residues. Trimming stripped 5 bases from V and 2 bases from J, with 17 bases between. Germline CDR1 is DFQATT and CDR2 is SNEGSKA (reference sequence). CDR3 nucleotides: TGCAGTGCTGCCGTAGGGGGTTGGGTCACAGATACGCAGTATTTT. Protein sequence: CSAAVGGWVTDTQYF.

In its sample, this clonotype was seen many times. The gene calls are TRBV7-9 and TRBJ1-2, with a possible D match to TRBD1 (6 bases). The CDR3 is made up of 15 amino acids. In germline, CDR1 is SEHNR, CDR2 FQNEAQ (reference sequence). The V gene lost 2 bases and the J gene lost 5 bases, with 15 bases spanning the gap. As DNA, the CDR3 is TGTGCCAGCAGCTTAACAGGGATTAGGGTTTATGGCTACACCTTC. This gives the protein CASSLTGIRVYGYTF.

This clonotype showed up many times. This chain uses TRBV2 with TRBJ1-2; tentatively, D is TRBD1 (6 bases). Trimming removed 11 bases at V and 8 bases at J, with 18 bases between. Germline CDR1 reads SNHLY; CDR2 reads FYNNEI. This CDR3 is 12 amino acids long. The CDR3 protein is CASEGGVEGYTF. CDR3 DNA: TGTGCCTCAGAGGGGGGCGTCGAAGGCTACACCTTC.

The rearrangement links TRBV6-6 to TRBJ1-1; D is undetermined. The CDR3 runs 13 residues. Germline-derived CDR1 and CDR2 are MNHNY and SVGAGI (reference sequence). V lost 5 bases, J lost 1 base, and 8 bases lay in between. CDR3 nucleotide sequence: TGTGCCAGCAGTACACGGACGAACACTGAAGCTTTCTTT. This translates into CASSTRTNTEAFF.

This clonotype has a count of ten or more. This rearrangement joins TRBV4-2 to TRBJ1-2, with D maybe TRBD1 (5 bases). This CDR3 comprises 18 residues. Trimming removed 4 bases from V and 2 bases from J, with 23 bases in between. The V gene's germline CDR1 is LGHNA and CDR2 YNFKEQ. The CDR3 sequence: CASSPTSGGKEQNYGYTF. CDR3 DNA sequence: TGTGCCAGCAGCCCTACGAGCGGGGGGAAAGAACAAAACTATGGCTACACCTTC.

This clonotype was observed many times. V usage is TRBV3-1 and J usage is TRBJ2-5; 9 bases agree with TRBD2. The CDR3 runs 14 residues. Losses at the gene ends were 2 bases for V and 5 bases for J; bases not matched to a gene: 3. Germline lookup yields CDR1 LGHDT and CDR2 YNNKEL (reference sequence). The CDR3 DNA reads TGTGCCAGCAGCCAAATAGCGGGAGTGGAGACCCAGTACTTC. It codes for CASSQIAGVETQYF.

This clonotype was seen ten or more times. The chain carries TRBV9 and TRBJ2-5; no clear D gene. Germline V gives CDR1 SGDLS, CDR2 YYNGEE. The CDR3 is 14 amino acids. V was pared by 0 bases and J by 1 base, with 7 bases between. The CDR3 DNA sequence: TGTGCCAGCAGCGTAGGGTCGCTCCAAGAGACCCAGTACTTC. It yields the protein CASSVGSLQETQYF.

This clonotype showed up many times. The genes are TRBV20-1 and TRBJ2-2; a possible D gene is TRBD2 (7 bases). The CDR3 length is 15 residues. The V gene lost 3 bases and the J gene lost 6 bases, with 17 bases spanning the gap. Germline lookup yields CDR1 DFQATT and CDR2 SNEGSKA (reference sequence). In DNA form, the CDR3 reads TGCAGTGCTAGGGGGGGGCAGGTTCATCCCGGGGAGCTGTTTTTT. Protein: CSARGGQVHPGELFF.

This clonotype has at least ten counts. The CDR3 DNA sequence: TGTGCCAGCAGTTACCCGCGAGGGACGAACACTGAAGCTTTCTTT. It translates to CASSYPRGTNTEAFF. This chain joins TRBV6-2 or TRBV6-3 and TRBJ1-1, with a possible D match to TRBD1 (5 bases). Trimming removed 2 bases at V and 1 base at J, with 11 bases between. The CDR3 is 15 residues long. CDR1 MNHEY and CDR2 SVGEGT come from the germline V gene.

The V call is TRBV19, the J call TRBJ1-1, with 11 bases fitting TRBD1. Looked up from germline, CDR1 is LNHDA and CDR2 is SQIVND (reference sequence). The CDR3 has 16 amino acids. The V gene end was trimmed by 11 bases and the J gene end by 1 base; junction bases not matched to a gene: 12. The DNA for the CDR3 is TGTGCCGTAGGGACAGGGGGTTTCTTTGAGAACACTGAAGCTTTCTTT. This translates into CAVGTGGFFENTEAFF.

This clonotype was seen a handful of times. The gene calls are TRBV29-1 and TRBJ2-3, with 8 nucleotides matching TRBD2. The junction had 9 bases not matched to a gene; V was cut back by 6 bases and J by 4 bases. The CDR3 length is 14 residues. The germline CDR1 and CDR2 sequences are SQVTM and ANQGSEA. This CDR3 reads CSVRLALSADTQYF. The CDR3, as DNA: TGCAGCGTCCGACTAGCGCTAAGCGCAGATACGCAGTATTTT.

The CDR3 sequence: CASSTNKGRGNEQFF. The CDR3 bases are TGTGCCAGCAGTACTAATAAGGGTCGAGGCAATGAGCAGTTCTTC. The chain couples TRBV27 to TRBJ2-1; D not resolved. The CDR3 is 15 amino acids. Trimming removed 5 bases from V and 6 bases from J, with 17 bases in between. CDR1 and CDR2 (germline): MNHEY, SMNVEV (reference sequence).

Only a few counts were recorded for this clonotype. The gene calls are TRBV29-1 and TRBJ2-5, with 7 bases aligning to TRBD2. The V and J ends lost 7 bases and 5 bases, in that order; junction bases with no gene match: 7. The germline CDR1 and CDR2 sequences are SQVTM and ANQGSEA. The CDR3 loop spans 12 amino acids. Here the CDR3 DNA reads TGCAGCGGTAACAACGGGGGGGAGACCCAGTACTTC. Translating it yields CSGNNGGETQYF.